Listed below are T cell receptor beta chains from one sample, sequenced in a study of T cell responses to AZD1222 COVID-19 vaccine. Generated by immunoSEQ multiplex PCR, the TCRdb table keeps only in-frame clones and is missing some. Among roughly 140,000 clones, around nine tenths were seen once, and the ten largest hold more than 6.5%. Sequencing was performed on peripheral blood, taken after recovery from COVID-19. The receptors were gathered from an adult who had recovered from COVID-19. Each CDR3 is given with its conserved first and last residue. A D gene is named only where the DNA matches it firmly. The listing skips clone size in some rows; elsewhere it reads once, few, many or a size class.

CDR3 DNA	CDR3 protein	D gene	clone size	V gene	J gene
TGTGCCAGCAGCTCCGCCAGAAACTACGAGCAGTACTTC	CASSSARNYEQYF	NA	NA	TRBV7-9	TRBJ2-7
TGTGCCAGCAGCCCCACGTGGTTGGGCAATCAGCCCCAGCATTTT	CASSPTWLGNQPQHF	NA	once	TRBV3-1/TRBV3-2	TRBJ1-5
TGCGCCAGCAGCTTGGTTGGGGAGAACACTGAAGCTTTCTTT	CASSLVGENTEAFF	NA	NA	TRBV5-1	TRBJ1-1
TGTGCCAGCAGCTCTTCCGTGGGCCAGCACGGGGAGCTGTTTTTT	CASSSSVGQHGELFF	NA	NA	TRBV7-6	TRBJ2-2
TGTGCCAGCTCAACCAGAAGGGGGCAAGAGACCCAGTACTTC	CASSTRRGQETQYF	NA	NA	TRBV18	TRBJ2-5
TGTGCCAGCAGCCCCGGCAGAAACTCCTACGAGCAGTACTTC	CASSPGRNSYEQYF	NA	few	TRBV11-2	TRBJ2-7
TGTGCCAGCAGCGTGACAGCCATACTCTCCTACGAGCAGTACTTC	CASSVTAILSYEQYF	NA	NA	TRBV5-5	TRBJ2-7
TGTGCCAGCTCAGCATCGGGCGGGGATTCCTACGAGCAGTACTTC	CASSASGGDSYEQYF	NA	NA	TRBV18	TRBJ2-7
TGTGCCAGCAGCTCAACGACCGGGGCCTATGGCTACACCTTC	CASSSTTGAYGYTF	NA	NA	TRBV9	TRBJ1-2
TGTGCCAGCAGCCACCCGCCCGGCCTTAACACCGGGGAGCTGTTTTTT	CASSHPPGLNTGELFF	NA	NA	TRBV21-1	TRBJ2-2
TGTGCCAGCAGCGTAATTCCGGGGGGGATACTAAGCACAGATACGCAGTATTTT	CASSVIPGGILSTDTQYF	TRBD2	NA	TRBV9	TRBJ2-3
TGCGCCAGCAGCCAAGATGGACAGGGCGACTATGGCTACACCTTC	CASSQDGQGDYGYTF	TRBD1	NA	TRBV4-1	TRBJ1-2
TGTGCCAGCAGTCCTCTAAGTGGCCGTCAGCCCCAGCATTTT	CASSPLSGRQPQHF	NA	many	TRBV28	TRBJ1-5
TGTGCCAGCAACTCTGCGGGGGTAGGCGGCTACACCTTC	CASNSAGVGGYTF	NA	once	TRBV2	TRBJ1-2
TGTGCCAGCTCACGCGAACAACAGGGTAAACACTGGGAAGCTTTCTTT	CASSREQQGKHWEAFF	NA	NA	TRBV18	TRBJ1-1
TGTGCCAGTAGGGAAAAAAATCAGCCCCAGCATTTT	CASREKNQPQHF	NA	NA	TRBV19	TRBJ1-5
TGTGCCAGCAGTTTCGTGGGACTAGCGAACAATGAGCAGTTCTTC	CASSFVGLANNEQFF	TRBD2	few	TRBV28	TRBJ2-1
TGTGCCAGCAGCGCCCTCCGCGCGGGGACTGGAAACACCATATATTTT	CASSALRAGTGNTIYF	NA	NA	TRBV3-1/TRBV3-2	TRBJ1-3
TGTGCCAGCAGTCTCCGAGTGCAGGATGGCTACACCTTC	CASSLRVQDGYTF	NA	NA	TRBV12-3/TRBV12-4	TRBJ1-2
TGTGCCAGCATGGAGCGTTCCTACAATGAGCAGTTCTTC	CASMERSYNEQFF	NA	NA	TRBV2	TRBJ2-1
TGTGCCAGCACCCCTCAAAATACGCAGTATTTT	CASTPQNTQYF	NA	NA	TRBV7-9	TRBJ2-3
TGCGCCAGCAGCCGACCTCAAGAGACCCAGTACTTC	CASSRPQETQYF	NA	NA	TRBV4-1	TRBJ2-5
TGTGCCAGCAGCCCCGGGGGTGTGCGTGAAAAACTGTTTTTT	CASSPGGVREKLFF	NA	NA	TRBV9	TRBJ1-4
TGTGCCAGCCGAAAGGGACGAGGGGGCGGGGAGCTGTTTTTT	CASRKGRGGGELFF	NA	NA	TRBV27	TRBJ2-2
TGCAGTGCTAGTACTAGCGGGAGAAGGTCCCGGGGCAACAATGAGCAGTTCTTC	CSASTSGRRSRGNNEQFF	TRBD2	NA	TRBV20-1	TRBJ2-1
TGTGCCAGCAGCCCCTACGACTCCTACAATGAGCAGTTCTTC	CASSPYDSYNEQFF	NA	NA	TRBV11-2	TRBJ2-1
TGTGCCAGCAGTCCGGGGGGTTTAGGGCTTTATGGCTACACCTTC	CASSPGGLGLYGYTF	NA	NA	TRBV28	TRBJ1-2
TGTGCCAGCAGTTACCAGGACGACCCGAGCTACGAGCAGTACTTC	CASSYQDDPSYEQYF	NA	NA	TRBV6-5	TRBJ2-7
TGTGCCAGCAGTTTTGGAGTCTACGAGCAGTACTTC	CASSFGVYEQYF	NA	NA	TRBV28	TRBJ2-7
TGTGCCAGCAGCTCCCAACAGGGGAGTTACTATGGCTACACCTTC	CASSSQQGSYYGYTF	TRBD1	NA	TRBV7-2	TRBJ1-2
TGTGCCATCAGTGACCCAGGTTATGGCTACACCTTC	CAISDPGYGYTF	NA	NA	TRBV10-3	TRBJ1-2
TGTGCCAGCAGTTTAGGCACTGAAGCTTTCTTT	CASSLGTEAFF	NA	once	TRBV12-3/TRBV12-4	TRBJ1-1
TGTGCCAGCAAGTCGGGGGCAGATACGCAGTATTTT	CASKSGADTQYF	NA	NA	TRBV12-3/TRBV12-4	TRBJ2-3
TGTGCCAGCAGTTTATGGGGGCAGGCTAATGGCTACACCTTC	CASSLWGQANGYTF	NA	medium-sized	TRBV28	TRBJ1-2
TGTGCCAGCAGCTTAGGGGCCACAGCAACTAATGAAAAACTGTTTTTT	CASSLGATATNEKLFF	NA	NA	TRBV7-8	TRBJ1-4